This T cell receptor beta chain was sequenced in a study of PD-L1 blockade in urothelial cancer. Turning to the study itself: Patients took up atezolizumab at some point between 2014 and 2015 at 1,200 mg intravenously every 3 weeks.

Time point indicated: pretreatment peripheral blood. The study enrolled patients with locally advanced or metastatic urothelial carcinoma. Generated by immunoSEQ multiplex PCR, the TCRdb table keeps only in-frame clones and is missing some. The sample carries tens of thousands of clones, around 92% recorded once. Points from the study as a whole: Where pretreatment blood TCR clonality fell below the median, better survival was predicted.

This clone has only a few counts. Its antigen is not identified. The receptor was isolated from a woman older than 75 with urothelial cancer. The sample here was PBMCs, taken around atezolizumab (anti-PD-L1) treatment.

Here the CDR3 DNA reads TGTGCCAGCAGCGCTCGGGGTATCGACGCGCTTAACTATGGCTACACCTTC. This codes for CASSARGIDALNYGYTF. The chain employs TRBV27 and TRBJ1-2; D not resolved. Trimming stripped 6 bases from V and 1 base from J, with 21 bases between. The CDR3 is 17 residues long. Per the germline V gene, CDR1 is MNHEY and CDR2 is SMNVEV (reference sequence).